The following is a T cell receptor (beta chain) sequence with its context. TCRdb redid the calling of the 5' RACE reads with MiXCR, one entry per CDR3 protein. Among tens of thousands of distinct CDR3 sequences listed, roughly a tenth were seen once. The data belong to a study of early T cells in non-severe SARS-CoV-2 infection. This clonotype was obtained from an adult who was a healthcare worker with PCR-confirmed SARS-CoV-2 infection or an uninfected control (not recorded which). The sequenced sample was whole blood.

The CDR3 bases are TGTGCCAGCAGCTCTAATGGACGGCAGGACGGCTACACCTTC. It encodes CASSSNGRQDGYTF. The rearrangement joins TRBV21-1 to TRBJ1-2. TRBV21-1 is annotated as a pseudogene. The CDR3 runs 14 residues.